These T cell receptor beta chains were read from a single sample in a study of blood T cell repertoires in COVID-19. Produced via immunoSEQ multiplex PCR; TCRdb's table is partial and in-frame only. The repertoire consists of some 100,000 clones, with around 87% occurring once and the leading ten covering roughly a sixth. The sample taken for sequencing was peripheral blood. The receptors were gathered from a human donor in a cohort sampled during active COVID-19. CDR3s include the opening cysteine and the closing phenylalanine or tryptophan. D genes are given only for firm matches. Expanded clones get a size class; other rows say once, few or many, or leave the size out.

clone_size | j_call | d_call | v_call | cdr3_length | cdr3_nt | cdr3_aa
. | TRBJ2-1 | . | TRBV4-1 | 15 | TGCGCCAGCAGCCAAGAAAAGGGGGAATACAATGAGCAGTTCTTC | CASSQEKGEYNEQFF
many | TRBJ2-7 | . | TRBV3-1/TRBV3-2 | 15 | TGTGCCAGCAGCCAAGGTCTGCGTCGGGGGTCGTATCAGTACTTC | CASSQGLRRGSYQYF
. | TRBJ2-1 | . | TRBV25-1 | 15 | TGTGCCAGCAGTGAACAGGACCGGAGGTCGAATGAGCAGTTCTTC | CASSEQDRRSNEQFF
. | TRBJ1-2 | . | TRBV11-1 | 15 | TGTGCCAGCAGCCAGGGCGAGGCCCTCTTCTATGGCTACACCTTC | CASSQGEALFYGYTF
. | TRBJ1-2 | . | TRBV28 | 18 | TGTGCCAGCAGTTTACCGACCCCAGGGCCTCTAGCTAACTATGGCTACACCTTC | CASSLPTPGPLANYGYTF
once | TRBJ2-7 | TRBD1 | TRBV2 | 14 | TGTGCCAGCAATTCGGGACAGGGGTTCCACGAGCAGTACTTC | CASNSGQGFHEQYF
. | TRBJ1-6 | . | TRBV7-9 | 15 | TGTGCCAGCAGCTTATTAGGAGAAGACGGTTCACCCCTCCACTTT | CASSLLGEDGSPLHF
. | TRBJ2-7 | . | TRBV7-8 | 13 | TGTGCCAGCAGCTTAGGACTGGTCTGGGAGCAGTACTTC | CASSLGLVWEQYF
. | TRBJ1-4 | . | TRBV18 | 14 | TGTGCCAGCTCATCAGGGGTCAGGGGTGAAAAACTGTTTTTT | CASSSGVRGEKLFF
. | TRBJ1-5 | TRBD1 | TRBV18 | 15 | TGTGCCAGCTCGCTGGGGCAGGGGGTGCGACAGCCCCAGCATTTT | CASSLGQGVRQPQHF
. | TRBJ2-1 | . | TRBV11-3 | 13 | TGTGCCAGCAGCTCCCCAGGCGTGCTTGAGCAGTTCTTC | CASSSPGVLEQFF
. | TRBJ1-2 | TRBD1 | TRBV6-5 | 12 | TGTGCCAGCAGCGATACAGGGGATGGCTACACCTTC | CASSDTGDGYTF
. | TRBJ1-5 | TRBD1 | TRBV3-1/TRBV3-2 | 19 | TGTGCCAGCAGCCAAGATTGGGCTCCAGGACAGGGGATTTCTCAGCCCCAGCATTTT | CASSQDWAPGQGISQPQHF
. | TRBJ1-2 | TRBD1 | TRBV30 | 15 | TGTGCCTGGACCGAGGGGGACAGGCCATTCTATGGCTACACCTTC | CAWTEGDRPFYGYTF
few | TRBJ1-2 | . | TRBV22-1 | 12 | TGTCCTGGGAGCTCCCAGGGAGGTGGCTACACCTTC | CPGSSQGGGYTF
once | TRBJ1-4 | . | TRBV7-6 | 13 | TGTGCCAGCAGCTTAGACATTTTTGAAAAACTGTTTTTT | CASSLDIFEKLFF
once | TRBJ2-2 | TRBD1 | TRBV18 | 15 | TGTGCCAGCTCCCCCCGGACAGGGAACACCGGGGAGCTGTTTTTT | CASSPRTGNTGELFF
. | TRBJ1-5 | . | TRBV30 | 15 | TGTGCCTGGAGCGAAGACAGTTATAGCAATCAGCCCCAGCATTTT | CAWSEDSYSNQPQHF
. | TRBJ1-1 | . | TRBV29-1 | 8 | TGCAGCGTTCTGGCGGGGGATTTT | CSVLAGDF
. | TRBJ1-2 | . | TRBV7-2 | 15 | TGTGCCAGCAGCCCCAGGCGGGAGGCGAGGGCTGGCTACACCTTC | CASSPRREARAGYTF
. | TRBJ2-1 | TRBD2 | TRBV7-2 | 15 | TGTGCCAGCAGCCGGACTAGCGGGGTAGGTAATGAGCAGTTCTTC | CASSRTSGVGNEQFF
. | TRBJ2-2 | . | TRBV5-1 | 12 | TGCGCCAGCAGCCCGGACATCGGGCGGCTGTTTTTT | CASSPDIGRLFF
once | TRBJ1-5 | . | TRBV10-2 | 15 | TGCGCCAGCAGTGAGTCCTACAGAGATAATCAGCCCCAGCATTTT | CASSESYRDNQPQHF
few | TRBJ1-2 | . | TRBV2 | 11 | TGTGCCAGCAGAGTTATGAGGGGCTACACCTTC | CASRVMRGYTF
. | TRBJ1-2 | . | TRBV7-2 | 12 | TGTGCCAGCAGGGATGCAGGCAATGGCTACACCTTC | CASRDAGNGYTF
few | TRBJ1-4 | . | TRBV28 | 14 | TGTGCCAGCAACCCAGGGGTAAGGGGTGAAAAACTGTTTTTT | CASNPGVRGEKLFF
. | TRBJ2-5 | . | TRBV5-1 | 14 | TGCGCCAGCAGCTTGGACAGGGTCGGAGAGACCCAGTACTTC | CASSLDRVGETQYF
few | TRBJ2-4 | TRBD2 | TRBV11-2 | 15 | TGTGCCACCCATCTAGCGGGGGGGGCCAAAAACATTCAGTACTTC | CATHLAGGAKNIQYF
. | TRBJ1-6 | . | TRBV6-5 | 13 | TGTGCCAGCGTGGGACTCCTAAATTCACCCCTCCACTTT | CASVGLLNSPLHF
. | TRBJ2-2 | . | TRBV6-2/TRBV6-3 | 14 | TGTGCCAGCAGTGCCAGAGGGTACACCGGGGAGCTGTTTTTT | CASSARGYTGELFF
. | TRBJ2-1 | . | TRBV28 | 15 | TGTGCCAGCAGTTTACTAGGTAACTCCTACAATGAGCAGTTCTTC | CASSLLGNSYNEQFF
. | TRBJ2-5 | . | TRBV30 | 17 | TGTGCCTGGAGTGTACTGACTACACGCGCCCCCCGGGAGACCCAGTACTTC | CAWSVLTTRAPRETQYF